This TCR beta chain was documented in a study of shared clonotypes between healthy human individuals. Germline assignment: CDR1 SEHNR and CDR2 FQNEAQ (reference sequence). The length of the CDR3 is 15 residues. V was cut by 4 bases and J by 0 bases, with 10 bases left in between. This table comes from immunoSEQ multiplex PCR, and its TCRdb copy is limited to in-frame clones, with some not included. The repertoire has some 1.4 million clones, about 96% of them found once; the top ten carry roughly 1.2%. The TCR sequence derives from a man aged 30 to 39 in good health. The chain uses TRBV7-9 and TRBJ2-1; unclear D gene. Material: naive CD4+ T cells sorted from blood. Specified subset: CD45RA+ positively selected. The CDR3 nucleotides are TGTGCCAGCAGCTCTCCAGGTAGCTCCTACAATGAGCAGTTCTTC. The encoded protein is CASSSPGSSYNEQFF.